In its sample, the clone carrying this T cell receptor beta chain is medium-sized (0.01 to 0.1%). The target antigen is unknown. One entry per CDR3 protein, called by TCRdb with MiXCR from the 5' RACE reads. The data hold several thousand distinct CDR3 sequences, with less than 9% observed a single time. The time point is: sample taken at primary tumor resection. The CDR3 totals 11 residues. The V end lost 8 bases, the J end lost 4 bases, and 8 bases lay between the germline ends. Germline V CDR1 and CDR2: GTSNPN, SVGIG (reference sequence). These data are taken from a study of spatial heterogeneity in lung cancer. Study as a whole: The correlation between TCR transcript counts in tumor regions and a T cell module score from matched bulk RNA-seq was strong. Study observations and caveats: Tumors with more nonsynonymous mutations had more expanded intratumoral alpha and beta TCRs.

The source is a male donor with early-stage non-small cell lung cancer. This chain links TRBV30 with TRBJ1-4; unclear D gene. Sequenced material: lung tumor tissue, taken at surgery. The CDR3 is CAGIDNEKLFF. CDR3 coding DNA: TGTGCCGGGATAGATAATGAAAAACTGTTTTTT.